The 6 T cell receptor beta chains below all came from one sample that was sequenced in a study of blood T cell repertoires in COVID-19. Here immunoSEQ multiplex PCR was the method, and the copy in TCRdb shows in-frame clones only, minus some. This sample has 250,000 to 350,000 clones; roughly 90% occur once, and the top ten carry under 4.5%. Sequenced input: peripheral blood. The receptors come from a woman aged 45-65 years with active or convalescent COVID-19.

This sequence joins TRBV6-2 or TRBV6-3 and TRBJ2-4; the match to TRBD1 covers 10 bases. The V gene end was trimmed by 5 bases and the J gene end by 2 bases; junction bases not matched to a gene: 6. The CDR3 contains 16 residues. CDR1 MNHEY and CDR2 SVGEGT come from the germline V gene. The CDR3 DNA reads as TGTGCCAGCAGTCGACAGGGGGCTGGAACCAAAAACATTCAGTACTTC. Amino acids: CASSRQGAGTKNIQYF.

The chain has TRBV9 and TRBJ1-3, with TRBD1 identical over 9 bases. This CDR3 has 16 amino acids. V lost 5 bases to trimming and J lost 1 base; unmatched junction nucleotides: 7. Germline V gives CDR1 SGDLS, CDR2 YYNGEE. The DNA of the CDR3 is TGTGCCAGCAGAGGGACAGGGATGAGTTCTGGAAACACCATATATTTT. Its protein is CASRGTGMSSGNTIYF.

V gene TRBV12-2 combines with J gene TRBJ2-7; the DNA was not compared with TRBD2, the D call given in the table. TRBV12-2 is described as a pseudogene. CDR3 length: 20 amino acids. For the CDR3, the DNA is TGTGCAAGTCGCTTAGCGGGACTTAGCGGGAGGCCCAATTCGAGTTACGAGCAGTACTTC. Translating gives CASRLAGLSGRPNSSYEQYF.

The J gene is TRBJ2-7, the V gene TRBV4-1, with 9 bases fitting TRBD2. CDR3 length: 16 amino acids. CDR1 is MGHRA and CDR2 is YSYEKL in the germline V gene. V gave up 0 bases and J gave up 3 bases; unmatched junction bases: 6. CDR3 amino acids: CASSQESTSGFYEQYF. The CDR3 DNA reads TGCGCCAGCAGCCAAGAATCCACTAGCGGGTTCTACGAGCAGTACTTC.

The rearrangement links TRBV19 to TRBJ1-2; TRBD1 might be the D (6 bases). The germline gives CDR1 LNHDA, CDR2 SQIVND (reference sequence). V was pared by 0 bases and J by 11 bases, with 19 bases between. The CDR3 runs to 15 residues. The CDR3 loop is CASSIDRAGAVPYTF. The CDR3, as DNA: TGTGCCAGTAGTATAGACCGAGCGGGGGCGGTACCATACACCTTC.

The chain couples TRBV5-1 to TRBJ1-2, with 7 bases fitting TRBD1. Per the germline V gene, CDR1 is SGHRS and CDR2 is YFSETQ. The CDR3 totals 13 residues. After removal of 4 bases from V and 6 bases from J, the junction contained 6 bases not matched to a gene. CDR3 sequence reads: CASSPRGENGYTF. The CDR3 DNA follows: TGCGCCAGCAGCCCCAGGGGGGAGAATGGCTACACCTTC.